The entry below describes one T cell receptor beta chain. The antigen remains unidentified. The CDR3 is 15 amino acids. Germline V gene lookup returns CDR1 DFQATT and CDR2 SNEGSKA (reference sequence). Trimming cost V 6 bases and J 3 bases; bases outside gene matches: 11. The sample originates from a study of identical twins. Regarding the study as a whole: Out-of-frame alpha sequences common to twins were enriched for low generation probability. One should note that invariant MAIT and iNKT cells could partly confound zero-insertion analyses.

Unique molecular identifiers were present on cDNA, and template switching added a universal primer site. TCRdb recomputed calls from the 5' RACE reads with MiXCR, one row per CDR3 protein. The sample contains about 390,000 distinct CDR3 sequences, roughly 9% of which appear only once. V and J are TRBV20-1 and TRBJ2-3, with 8 bases fitting TRBD1. Sequencing used naive T cells sorted from blood. This TCR was sampled from a woman in her fifties or sixties in good health. CDR3 DNA: TGCAGTGCCAGTATCCAGGGGGCGTCTACAGATACGCAGTATTTT. It translates to CSASIQGASTDTQYF.